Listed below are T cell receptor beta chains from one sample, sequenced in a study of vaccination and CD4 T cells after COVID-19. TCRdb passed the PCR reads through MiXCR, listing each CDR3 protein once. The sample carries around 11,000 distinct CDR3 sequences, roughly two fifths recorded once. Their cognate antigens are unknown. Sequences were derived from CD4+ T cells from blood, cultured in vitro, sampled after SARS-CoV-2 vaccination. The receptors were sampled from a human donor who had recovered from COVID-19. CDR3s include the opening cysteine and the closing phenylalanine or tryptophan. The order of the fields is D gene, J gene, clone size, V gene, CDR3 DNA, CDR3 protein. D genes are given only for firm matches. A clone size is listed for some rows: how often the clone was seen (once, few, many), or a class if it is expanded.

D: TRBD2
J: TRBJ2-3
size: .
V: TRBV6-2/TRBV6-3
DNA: TGTGCCAGCAGTCTTAGCGGGCCCCCAGATACGCAGTATTTT
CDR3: CASSLSGPPDTQYF

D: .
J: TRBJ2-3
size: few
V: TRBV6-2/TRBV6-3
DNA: TGTGCCAGCCGGTTGGCAACCCATATGGATACGCAGTATTTT
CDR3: CASRLATHMDTQYF

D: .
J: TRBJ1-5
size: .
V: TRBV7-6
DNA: TGTGCCAGCAGCTCAGACGAGGGGATGGTCCAGCATTTT
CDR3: CASSSDEGMVQHF

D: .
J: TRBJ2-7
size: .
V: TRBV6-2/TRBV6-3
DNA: TGTGCCAGCAGTTACCCCCGGACCCGAGCCTTGGGCTACGAGCAGTACTTC
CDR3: CASSYPRTRALGYEQYF

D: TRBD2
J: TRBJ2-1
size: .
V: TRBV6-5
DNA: TGTGCCAGCAGTTACTTTACTAGCGGGAGGATTAACAAGCAGTTCTTC
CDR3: CASSYFTSGRINKQFF

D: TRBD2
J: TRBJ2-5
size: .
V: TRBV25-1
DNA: TGTGCCAGCACCCCACGACTAGCGGGAGGGCCCGGGACCCAGTACTTC
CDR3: CASTPRLAGGPGTQYF

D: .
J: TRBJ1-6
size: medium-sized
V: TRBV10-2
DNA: TGCGCCAGCAGGACCGACATGGGGAATTCACCCCTCCACTTT
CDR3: CASRTDMGNSPLHF

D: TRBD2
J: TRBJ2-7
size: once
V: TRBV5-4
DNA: TGTGCCAGCAGTCTTACAGCGGGAGGTAGCTCCTACGAGCAGTACTTC
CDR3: CASSLTAGGSSYEQYF

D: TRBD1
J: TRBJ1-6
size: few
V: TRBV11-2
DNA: TGTGCCAGCAGCTTAGTGGGGACAGATAATTCACCCCTCCACTTT
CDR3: CASSLVGTDNSPLHF

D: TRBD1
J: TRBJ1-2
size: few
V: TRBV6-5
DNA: TGTGCCAGCAGTTACGGGGACAGATCCTATGGCTACACCTTC
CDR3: CASSYGDRSYGYTF

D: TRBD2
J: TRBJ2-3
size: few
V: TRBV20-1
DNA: TGCAGTGCTCCCTGGCGGGAGGAGGGAGATACGCAGTATTTT
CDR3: CSAPWREEGDTQYF

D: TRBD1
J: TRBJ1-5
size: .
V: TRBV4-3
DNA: TGCGCCAGCAGCCGGGACAGGTTCAATCAGCCCCAGCATTTT
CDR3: CASSRDRFNQPQHF

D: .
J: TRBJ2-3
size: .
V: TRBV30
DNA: TGTGCCTGGAGTGTAGTGACAGATACGCAGTATTTT
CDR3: CAWSVVTDTQYF

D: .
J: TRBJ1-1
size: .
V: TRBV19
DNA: TGTGCCAGTACTCCGGGGTCCTTGGGGGCCGCGAACACTGAAGCTTTCTTT
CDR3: CASTPGSLGAANTEAFF

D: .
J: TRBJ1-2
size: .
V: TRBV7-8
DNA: TGTGCCAGCAGCTTAGAGGCGGGAAACTATGGCTACACCTTC
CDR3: CASSLEAGNYGYTF

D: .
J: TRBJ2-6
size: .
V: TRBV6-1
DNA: TGTGCCAGCAGTAAGGGGACCCTAAGCTCTGGGGCCAACGTCCTGACTTTC
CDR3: CASSKGTLSSGANVLTF

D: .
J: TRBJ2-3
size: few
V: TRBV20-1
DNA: TGCAGTGCTAGGCTCGGGGGCGGGAGAGCAGATACGCAGTATTTT
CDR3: CSARLGGGRADTQYF

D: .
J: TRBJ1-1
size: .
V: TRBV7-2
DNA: TGTGCCAGCAGCCCGACTGACAGATTCGGGGGTGAAGCTTTCTTT
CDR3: CASSPTDRFGGEAFF

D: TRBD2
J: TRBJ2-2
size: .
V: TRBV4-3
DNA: TGCGCCAGCAGCCGATATAGCGGGACCACCCCCGGGGAGCTGTTTTTT
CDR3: CASSRYSGTTPGELFF

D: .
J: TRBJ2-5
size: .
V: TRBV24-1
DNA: TGTGCCACCAGTGATCACTTATCGCGGGATTCCATTTGGGAGACCCAGTACTTC
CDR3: CATSDHLSRDSIWETQYF

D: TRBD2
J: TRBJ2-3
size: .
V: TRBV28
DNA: TGTGCCAGCAGGCGGCCGGGACTAGCGGGACATAGCACAGATACGCAGTATTTT
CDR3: CASRRPGLAGHSTDTQYF

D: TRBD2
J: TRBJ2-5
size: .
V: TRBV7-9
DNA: TGTGCCAGCAGCTTAAGGTCTGCGGGGGTACTGACGTTAGAGACCCAGTACTTC
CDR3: CASSLRSAGVLTLETQYF

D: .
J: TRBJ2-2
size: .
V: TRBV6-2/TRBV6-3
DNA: TGTGCCAGCAGTTCCAGGGACGGCCAGCCCGGGGAGCTGTTTTTT
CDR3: CASSSRDGQPGELFF

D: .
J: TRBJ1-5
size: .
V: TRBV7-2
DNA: TGTGCCAGCAGCTTAGACCCCTCGGCCCTCAATCAGCCCCAGCATTTT
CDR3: CASSLDPSALNQPQHF

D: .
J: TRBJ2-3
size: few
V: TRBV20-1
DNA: TGCAGTGCTAGAGATGTAGGGGGAGATACGCAGTATTTT
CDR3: CSARDVGGDTQYF

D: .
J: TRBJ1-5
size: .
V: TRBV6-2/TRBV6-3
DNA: TGTGCCAGCAGTTACTCGGCAGGACCTCGCAATCAGCCCCAGCATTTT
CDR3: CASSYSAGPRNQPQHF

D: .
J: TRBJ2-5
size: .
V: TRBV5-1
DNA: TGCGCCAGCAGCTTGGCATCTTTGGGGTCGGCGTGGGAGACCCAGTACTTC
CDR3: CASSLASLGSAWETQYF

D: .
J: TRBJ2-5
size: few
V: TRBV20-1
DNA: TGCAGTGCTCGCCCCGACGCACACCAAGAGACCCAGTACTTC
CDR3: CSARPDAHQETQYF

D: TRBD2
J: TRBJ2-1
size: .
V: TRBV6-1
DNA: TGTGCCAGCAGTGAAGGGACTAGTCGCAATGAGCAGTTCTTC
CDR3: CASSEGTSRNEQFF

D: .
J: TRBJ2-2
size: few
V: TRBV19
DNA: TGTGCCAGTAGTATGGTGGCAGGGGGGACCGGGGAGCTGTTTTTT
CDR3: CASSMVAGGTGELFF

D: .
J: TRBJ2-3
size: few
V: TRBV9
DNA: TGTGCCAGCAGCGTTGAGATGACAGGATCAGATACGCAGTATTTT
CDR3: CASSVEMTGSDTQYF

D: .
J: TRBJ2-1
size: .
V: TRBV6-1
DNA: TGTGCCAGCAGCCGACGACCAACTGCGAGCTCCTACAATGAGCAGTTCTTC
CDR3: CASSRRPTASSYNEQFF

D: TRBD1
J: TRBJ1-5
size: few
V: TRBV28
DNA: TGTGCCAGCAGTTCCCCCCGTATTCCGGGACAGCAATGGGGGACCCATAGCAATCAGCCCCAGCATTTT
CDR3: CASSSPRIPGQQWGTHSNQPQHF

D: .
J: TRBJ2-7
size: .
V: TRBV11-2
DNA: TGTGCCAGCAGCCTCCCTCTGGCACGCTCCGAGCAGTACTTC
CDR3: CASSLPLARSEQYF

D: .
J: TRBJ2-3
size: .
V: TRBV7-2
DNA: TGTGCCAGCACCCCAAATAGACTGAGTGCAGATACGCAGTATTTT
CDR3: CASTPNRLSADTQYF

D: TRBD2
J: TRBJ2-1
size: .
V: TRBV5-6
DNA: TGTGCCAGCAGCTTAGGTCCGGCTAGCGGGAGCCATGAGCAGTTCTTC
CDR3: CASSLGPASGSHEQFF

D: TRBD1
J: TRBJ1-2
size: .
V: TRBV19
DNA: TGTGCCAGTAGCCCTTCCATGGACAGGGTCGGTGGCTACACCTTC
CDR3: CASSPSMDRVGGYTF

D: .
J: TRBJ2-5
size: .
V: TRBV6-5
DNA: TGTGCCAGCAGTTACTCGATTTTCTCTTCTAGCGAGAGCCAAGAGACCCAGTACTTC
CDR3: CASSYSIFSSSESQETQYF

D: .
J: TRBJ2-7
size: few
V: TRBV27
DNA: TGTGCCAGCAGTTTGCGGACTAGGGGGTACGAGCAGTACTTC
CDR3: CASSLRTRGYEQYF

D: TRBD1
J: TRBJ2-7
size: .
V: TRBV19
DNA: TGTGCCAGTAGTCTCCGACAGGGCTTTCCCTACGAGCAGTACTTC
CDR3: CASSLRQGFPYEQYF

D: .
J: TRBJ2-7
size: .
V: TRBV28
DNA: TGTGCCAGCACCGAGGACACCTACGAGCAGTACTTC
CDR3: CASTEDTYEQYF

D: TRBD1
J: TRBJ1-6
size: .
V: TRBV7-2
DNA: TGTGCCAGCAGCGAACAGGGGCGTAATTCACCCCTCCACTTT
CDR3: CASSEQGRNSPLHF

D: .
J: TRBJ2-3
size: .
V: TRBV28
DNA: TGTGCCGTCCCAGGCAGAACGGCTAGCACAGATACGCAGTATTTT
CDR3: CAVPGRTASTDTQYF

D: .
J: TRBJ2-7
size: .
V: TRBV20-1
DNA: TGCAGTGCTCCTAACCCGGGGACCCGGGGGGCCGAGCAGTACTTC
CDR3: CSAPNPGTRGAEQYF

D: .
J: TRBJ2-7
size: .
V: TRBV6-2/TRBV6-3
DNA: TGTGCCAGCAGTTATGACGTCGTCTACGAGCAGTACTTC
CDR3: CASSYDVVYEQYF

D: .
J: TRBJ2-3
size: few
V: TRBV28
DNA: TGTGCCAGCAGTTTATCGTCAGTTGGAGGTCGTGATACGCAGTATTTT
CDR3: CASSLSSVGGRDTQYF

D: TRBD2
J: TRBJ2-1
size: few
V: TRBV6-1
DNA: TGTGCCAGCAGATATAGCGGGAGCGATCCCTACAATGAGCAGTTCTTC
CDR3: CASRYSGSDPYNEQFF

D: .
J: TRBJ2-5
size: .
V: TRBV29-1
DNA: TGCAGCGTGGCAGTGTACCAAGAGACCCAGTACTTC
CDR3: CSVAVYQETQYF

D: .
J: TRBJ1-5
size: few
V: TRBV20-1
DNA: TGCAGTGGAGGGAGGGCCTATCAGCCCCAGCATTTT
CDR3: CSGGRAYQPQHF